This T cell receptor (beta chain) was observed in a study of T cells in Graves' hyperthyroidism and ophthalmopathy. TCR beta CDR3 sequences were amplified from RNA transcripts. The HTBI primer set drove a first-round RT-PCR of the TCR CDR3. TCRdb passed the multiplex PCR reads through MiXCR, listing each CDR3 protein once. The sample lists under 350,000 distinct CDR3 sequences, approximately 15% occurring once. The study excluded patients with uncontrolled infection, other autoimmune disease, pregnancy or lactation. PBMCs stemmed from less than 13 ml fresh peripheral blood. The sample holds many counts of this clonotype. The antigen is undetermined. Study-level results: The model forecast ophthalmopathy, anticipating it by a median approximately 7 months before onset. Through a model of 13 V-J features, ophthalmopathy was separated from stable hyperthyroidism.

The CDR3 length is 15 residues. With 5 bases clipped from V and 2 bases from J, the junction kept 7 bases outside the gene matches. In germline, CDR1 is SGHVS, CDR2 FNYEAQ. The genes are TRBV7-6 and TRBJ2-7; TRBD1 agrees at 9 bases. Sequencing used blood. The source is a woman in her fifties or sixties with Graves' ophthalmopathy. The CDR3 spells CASSTGGAGAYEQYF. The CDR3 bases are TGTGCCAGCAGCACAGGGGGCGCAGGAGCCTACGAGCAGTACTTC.